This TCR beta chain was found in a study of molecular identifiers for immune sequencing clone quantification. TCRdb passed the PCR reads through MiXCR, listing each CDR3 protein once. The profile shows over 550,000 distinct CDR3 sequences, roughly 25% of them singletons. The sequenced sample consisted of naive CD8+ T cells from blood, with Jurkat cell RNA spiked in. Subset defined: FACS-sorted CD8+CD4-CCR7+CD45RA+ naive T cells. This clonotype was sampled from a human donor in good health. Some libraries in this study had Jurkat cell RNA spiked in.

CDR3 loop: CASSLGYANTGELFF. As DNA, the CDR3 is TGTGCCAGCAGCTTGGGGTACGCGAACACCGGGGAGCTGTTTTTT. The chain is built from TRBV5-6 and TRBJ2-2; D gene uncertain. V was shortened by 0 bases and J by 0 bases, with 6 bases between the two germline ends. CDR3 size: 15 residues. Looked up from germline, CDR1 is SGHDT and CDR2 is YYEEEE.